This passage covers 11 T cell receptor beta chains from one sample sequenced in a study of T cell responses to AZD1222 COVID-19 vaccine. Clones were sequenced by immunoSEQ multiplex PCR, and TCRdb holds only the in-frame ones, with some missing. The table shows over 65,000 clones, with 90% occurring only once. The source material was peripheral blood, sampled on day 0 of AZD1222 vaccination. The receptors derive from an adult in good health.

The V gene is TRBV5-4, the J gene TRBJ1-1; unclear D gene. V gave up 0 bases and J gave up 0 bases, with 9 bases separating them. The length of the CDR3 is 15 residues. The germline CDR1 and CDR2 sequences are SGHNT and YYREEE (reference sequence). For the CDR3, the DNA is TGTGCCAGCAGCTTGGGGATATCCATGAACACTGAAGCTTTCTTT. Amino acids: CASSLGISMNTEAFF.

V usage is TRBV18 and J usage is TRBJ2-5; perhaps TRBD2 as D (5 bases). This CDR3 is built from 14 residues. Per the germline V gene, CDR1 is KGHSH and CDR2 is LQKENI. Trimming shortened V by 0 bases and J by 3 bases, and 8 bases separated the two germline ends. The chain's CDR3 is CASSPPSREETQYF. The CDR3 nucleotides are TGTGCCAGCTCACCACCGTCGCGGGAAGAGACCCAGTACTTC.

This chain joins TRBV7-3 and TRBJ2-3, with 9 positions matching TRBD2. The junction had 6 bases not matched to a gene; V was cut back by 1 base and J by 1 base. Germline V gene data show CDR1 as SGHTA and CDR2 as FQGTGA. The CDR3 consists of 17 residues. The CDR3 nucleotides read TGTGCCAGCAGCTTAATGGGGGCTAGCGGGGGCACAGATACGCAGTATTTT. Its translation: CASSLMGASGGTDTQYF.

This sequence joins TRBV18 and TRBJ2-1, with D unresolved. Germline V gene data show CDR1 as KGHSH and CDR2 as LQKENI. This CDR3 contains 12 residues. V was pared by 1 base and J by 9 bases, with 7 bases between. The CDR3: CASSPRVTEQFF. CDR3 DNA: TGTGCCAGCTCACCACGGGTTACTGAGCAGTTCTTC.

The chain uses TRBV7-2 and TRBJ1-5; no clear D. CDR3 length: 13 amino acids. The V end lost 1 base, the J end lost 5 bases, and 6 bases lay between the germline ends. Per the germline V gene, CDR1 is SGHTA and CDR2 is FQGNSA. CDR3 in DNA: TGTGCCAGCAGCTTAGTCCGGGATCAGCCCCAGCATTTT. Protein: CASSLVRDQPQHF.

V usage is TRBV4-2 and J usage is TRBJ2-1; D remains ambiguous. The V gene's germline CDR1 is LGHNA and CDR2 YNFKEQ. V was trimmed by 4 bases and J by 7 bases, leaving 14 bases between them. The CDR3 covers 14 residues. The CDR3 nucleotides are TGTGCCAGCAGCCTAGACTGGGCACGAAATGAGCAGTTCTTC. Protein product: CASSLDWARNEQFF.

This clone was detected once. V and J are TRBV29-1 and TRBJ2-7; maybe TRBD1 (5 bases). CDR1 and CDR2 from the germline V gene are SQVTM and ANQGSEA. The CDR3 runs 12 residues. Trimming took 6 bases from V and 0 from J, leaving 9 bases between them. This CDR3 is CSVGQSSYEQYF. CDR3 bases: TGCAGCGTAGGACAATCCTCCTACGAGCAGTACTTC.

The gene calls are TRBV7-3 and TRBJ2-3; TRBD2 agrees at 10 bases. J lost 2 bases, V lost 2 bases, and 1 base had no gene match. This CDR3 contains 15 residues. Germline assignment: CDR1 SGHTA and CDR2 FQGTGA. DNA of the CDR3: TGTGCCAGCAGCTTACTAGCGGGGGCCACAGATACGCAGTATTTT. This sequence encodes CASSLLAGATDTQYF.

V usage is TRBV7-9 and J usage is TRBJ2-5, with 8 bases identical to TRBD2. V was clipped by 3 bases and J by 4 bases; unmatched bases: 7. From germline, CDR1 is SEHNR and CDR2 FQNEAQ (reference sequence). The CDR3 spans 15 residues. The CDR3 region has the DNA TGTGCCAGCAGCTTGTGGACTAGCAGTCGAGAGACCCAGTACTTC. The encoded protein is CASSLWTSSRETQYF.

This clone was seen once. This chain uses TRBV19 with TRBJ2-7; D remains ambiguous. Trimming left V 1 base short and J 5 bases short, with 3 bases between. The CDR3 loop spans 11 amino acids. The germline CDR1 and CDR2 sequences are LNHDA and SQIVND (reference sequence). The CDR3 DNA reads TGTGCCAGTAGTATAGGACACGAGCAGTACTTC. As protein: CASSIGHEQYF.

The genes are TRBV27 and TRBJ1-4, with D uncertain. The CDR3 extends over 14 amino acids. Looked up from germline, CDR1 is MNHEY and CDR2 is SMNVEV (reference sequence). V was shortened by 3 bases and J by 11 bases, with 16 bases between the two germline ends. The CDR3 spells CASSFNTNSGKLFF. In DNA, the CDR3 is TGTGCCAGCAGTTTCAACACAAACTCGGGCAAACTGTTTTTT.